This T cell receptor (beta chain) comes out of a study of T cells in Graves' hyperthyroidism and ophthalmopathy. About the research overall: Peripheral blood collection took place at initial diagnosis, before any treatment. Study observations and caveats: Researchers found most expanded thyroid clonotypes above 0.001 in blood as well. A model using 13 V-J features told ophthalmopathy apart from stable hyperthyroidism.

The CDR3 regions of TCR beta were amplified from RNA transcripts. The HTBI set primed first-round TCR CDR3 RT-PCR. TCRdb independently ran MiXCR on the multiplex PCR reads; one entry per CDR3 protein. This table holds about 500,000 distinct CDR3 sequences, about 15% found once. This CDR3 spans 15 amino acids. The germline V gene has CDR1 LGHNA and CDR2 YSLEER. V shed 0 bases and J shed 3 bases, with 12 bases lying between them. About this clonotype: No antigen is known for it.

This clonotype originated in a woman in her 30s with Graves' ophthalmopathy. V is TRBV4-3 and J is TRBJ2-7; possibly TRBD1 for D (6 bases). Sequenced sample: blood. DNA of the CDR3: TGCGCCAGCAGCCAAGATCGGCACAGGGTCTACGAGCAGTACTTC. It encodes CASSQDRHRVYEQYF.